This entry concerns a single TCR beta chain. Its antigen is undetermined. The normal lung sample lay at least 3 cm, and maximally far, from the tumour. From germline, CDR1 is LNHNV and CDR2 YYDKDF (reference sequence). The CDR3 consists of 18 residues. V lost 0 bases to trimming and J lost 4 bases; unmatched junction nucleotides: 13. This table comes from immunoSEQ multiplex PCR, and its TCRdb copy is limited to in-frame clones, with some not included. The table lists more than 8,500 clones, roughly 69% of them singletons. The sample originates from a study of immune cell composition in non-small cell lung cancer. Study results and caveats: Clones >0.5% enriched in tumour were rarer in adenocarcinoma (33%) than squamous (approximately 80%). Tumour-reactive clones were not shown to match dominant in vivo tumour clones.

This TCR derives from a human donor with non-small cell lung cancer. The genes are TRBV15 and TRBJ2-5; 8 nucleotides agree with TRBD2. Sequenced: non-adjacent lung tissue. The CDR3, as DNA: TGTGCCACCAGCAGAGATGGAGGGACTAGTCGGAGGGTAGAGACCCAGTACTTC. Protein: CATSRDGGTSRRVETQYF.